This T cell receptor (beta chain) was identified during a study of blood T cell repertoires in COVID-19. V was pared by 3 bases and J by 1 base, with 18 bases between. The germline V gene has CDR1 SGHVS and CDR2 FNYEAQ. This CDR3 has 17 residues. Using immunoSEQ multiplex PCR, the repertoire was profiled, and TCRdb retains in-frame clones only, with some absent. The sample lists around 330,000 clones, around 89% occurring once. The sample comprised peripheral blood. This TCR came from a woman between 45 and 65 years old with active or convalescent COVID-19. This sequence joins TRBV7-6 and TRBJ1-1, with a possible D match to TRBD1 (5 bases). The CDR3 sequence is CASSFGGGPLRNTEAFF. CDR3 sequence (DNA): TGTGCCAGCAGCTTTGGGGGGGGTCCGTTGAGGAACACTGAAGCTTTCTTT.